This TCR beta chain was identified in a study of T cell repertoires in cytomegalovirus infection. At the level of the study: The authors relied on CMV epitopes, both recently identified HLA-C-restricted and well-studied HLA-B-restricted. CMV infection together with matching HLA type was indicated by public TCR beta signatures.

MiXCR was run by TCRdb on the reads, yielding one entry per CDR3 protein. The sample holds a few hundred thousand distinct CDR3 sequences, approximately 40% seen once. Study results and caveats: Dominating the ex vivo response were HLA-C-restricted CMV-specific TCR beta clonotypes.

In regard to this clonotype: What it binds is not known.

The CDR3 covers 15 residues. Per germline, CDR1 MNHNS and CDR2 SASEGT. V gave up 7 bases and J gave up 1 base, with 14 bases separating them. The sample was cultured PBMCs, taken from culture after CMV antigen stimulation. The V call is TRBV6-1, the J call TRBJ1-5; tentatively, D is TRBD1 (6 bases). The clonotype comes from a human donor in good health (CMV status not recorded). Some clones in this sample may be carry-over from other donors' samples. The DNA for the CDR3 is TGTGCCAGCAAGTCGTTCAGGGGAAGCAATCAGCCCCAGCATTTT. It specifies CASKSFRGSNQPQHF.